The next 2 T cell receptor beta chains were all read from a single sample in a study of CD8+ T cells in alopecia areata (dated by TCRdb to 2016 to 2019). In light of the paper, this sample's time point label describes: 24 weeks on oral tofacitinib. The meaning of the sample's treatment or condition label: oral pan-JAK inhibitor, 5-10 mg twice daily. Libraries were constructed by the immunoSEQ multiplex PCR assay. To provide template for TCR sequencing, every sample had RNA extracted and reverse transcribed into cDNA. In its TCRdb copy, this immuneACCESS table keeps in-frame sequences only and misses some clones. Where compared with another copy, unresolved V genes explain less than half of these, and the others have no known cause. In all, the sample holds around 200,000 clones, and approximately 55% of those were seen once. 11% of the sample is in the top ten clones. Sequencing was performed on CD8+ T cells sorted from blood, taken at week 24, from a patient treated with tofacitinib. These receptors all stem from a human donor with alopecia areata.

Concerning this clone itself: Additional DNA sequences in this sample encode the identical CDR3. The V gene is TRBV27, the J gene TRBJ2-7; D is perhaps TRBD2 (6 bases). CDR3 length equals 14 residues. V lost 3 bases to trimming and J lost 0 bases, with 9 bases between them. The V gene's germline CDR1 is MNHEY and CDR2 SMNVEV (reference sequence). The CDR3 region is CASSFGGGSYEQYF. DNA for the CDR3: TGTGCCAGCAGTTTTGGGGGAGGCTCCTACGAGCAGTACTTC.

The CDR3 sequence is CASSSGTGPYEQYF. Written as DNA, the CDR3 is TGTGCCAGCTCGTCCGGGACAGGGCCCTACGAGCAGTACTTC. This sequence joins TRBV27 and TRBJ2-7; 9 positions match TRBD1. The CDR3 runs 14 residues. From germline, CDR1 is MNHEY and CDR2 SMNVEV (reference sequence). V was clipped by 8 bases and J by 2 bases; unmatched bases: 7.